This T cell receptor beta chain was identified during a study of cytomegalovirus exposure and HLA in healthy donors. A word on this clone: Its antigen is unidentified.

General study findings and limits: Researchers reported in a later analysis that common viral pathogens appeared linked to several top clusters. There were some public TCRs occurring in many donors, but most TCR sequences were rare.

Though nominally healthy at sampling, donors likely had unrecorded immune exposures. PCR was performed using 60 Vbeta and 13 Jbeta primers. Profiled with immunoSEQ multiplex PCR; TCRdb holds only in-frame clones, not every one. Of over 90,000 clones in the sample, 60% to 75% were seen once. This CDR3 spans 15 amino acids. CDR1 MDHEN and CDR2 SYDVKM come from the germline V gene. V shed 5 bases and J 4 bases; nucleotides not matched to a gene: 7. The clonotype was recovered from a woman between 70 and 85 years old in good health and CMV-seropositive. The V call is TRBV28, the J call TRBJ2-3, with 9 bases lining up with TRBD1. The source material was PBMCs. CDR3 residues: CASSTTGGPADTQYF. The CDR3 region has the DNA TGTGCCAGCAGTACCACAGGGGGCCCCGCAGATACGCAGTATTTT.